This T cell receptor beta chain comes out of a study of T cells after yellow fever vaccination. This clonotype was counted at least ten times. TCRdb ran MiXCR on the 5' RACE reads and lists one entry per CDR3 protein. There are about 69,000 distinct CDR3 sequences in the sample; approximately 5% occur only once, and about 2% lies in the top ten. V shed 0 bases, J shed 5 bases, and the junction held 17 bases outside the gene matches. Germline V gene lookup returns CDR1 DFQATT and CDR2 SNEGSKA (reference sequence). The CDR3 contains 18 residues. V usage is TRBV20-1 and J usage is TRBJ1-2; 8 bases align to TRBD1. The source is a man in his late teens or twenties who received the YFV17D yellow fever vaccine. Material: CD4+ T cells sorted from PBMCs, obtained around 14 days after the first yellow fever vaccination. CDR3 amino acids: CSAREGPGQGAGGYGYTF. The CDR3 coding sequence is TGCAGTGCTAGAGAGGGCCCAGGGCAGGGGGCAGGTGGATATGGCTACACCTTC.